The 21 T cell receptor beta chains below were found in one sample sequenced in a study of blood T cell repertoires in COVID-19. Assay: immunoSEQ multiplex PCR; the TCRdb copy retains only in-frame clones and omits some. The top ten clones hold roughly 5.3% of a sample with around 250,000 clones, 70% to 90% of them seen once. Sequencing was carried out using peripheral blood. All receptors come from a man in his forties or fifties with active or convalescent COVID-19.

This chain joins TRBV7-9 and TRBJ2-1; 9 bases match TRBD2. The length of the CDR3 is 19 residues. J was trimmed by 0 bases and V by 5 bases; bases with no gene match: 14. The germline V gene encodes CDR1 SEHNR and CDR2 FQNEAQ (reference sequence). Written as DNA, the CDR3 is TGTGCCAGCAGCCAGACGGGGTTAGCGGGGGCGAGCTCCTACAATGAGCAGTTCTTC. This codes for CASSQTGLAGASSYNEQFF.

The chain carries TRBV2 and TRBJ2-4; a weak D match, TRBD1 (5 bases). Trimming removed 7 bases from V and 9 bases from J, with 16 bases in between. Germline V gives CDR1 SNHLY, CDR2 FYNNEI. The length of the CDR3 is 13 residues. The CDR3 sequence: CASTPGPVGIQYF. As DNA, the CDR3 is TGTGCCAGCACCCCAGGGCCGGTTGGCATTCAGTACTTC.

V is TRBV2 and J is TRBJ2-1; TRBD2 might be the D (6 bases). V was shortened by 3 bases and J by 3 bases, with 6 bases between the two germline ends. Germline lookup yields CDR1 SNHLY and CDR2 FYNNEI. The CDR3 is 13 amino acids. The CDR3 region has the DNA TGTGCCAGCAGTGAGACTAGCTACAATGAGCAGTTCTTC. Protein: CASSETSYNEQFF. The full variable domain, its missing parts supplied by reference TRBV2 and TRBJ2-1, is EPEVTQTPSHQVTQMGQEVILRCVPISNHLYFYWYRQILGQKVEFLVSFYNNEISEKSEIFDDQFSVERPDGSNFTLKIRSTKLEDSAMYFCASSETSYNEQFFGPGTRLTVL.

The chain uses TRBV12-3 or TRBV12-4 and TRBJ1-2, with TRBD1 matching over 7 bases. CDR3 size: 12 residues. The trim removed 6 bases at V and 5 bases at J, leaving 3 bases unmatched. The CDR3 sequence: CASSLTGYGYTF. CDR3 sequence (DNA): TGTGCCAGCAGCTTGACAGGGTATGGCTACACCTTC.

The V gene is TRBV6-5, the J gene TRBJ1-1, with D hard to call. V was trimmed by 4 bases and J by 6 bases, leaving 12 bases between them. Germline assignment: CDR1 MNHEY and CDR2 SVGAGI. The CDR3 spans 13 residues. CDR3 protein: CASSWVGGAEAFF. CDR3 DNA sequence: TGTGCCAGCAGTTGGGTGGGTGGAGCTGAAGCTTTCTTT.

CDR3 in DNA: TGTGCCAGCAGCGGGCAACCCCCCTATGGCTACACCTTC. Translation gives CASSGQPPYGYTF. The chain couples TRBV7-2 to TRBJ1-2; D is unresolved. Germline V gene data show CDR1 as SGHTA and CDR2 as FQGNSA. V was trimmed by 5 bases and J by 4 bases, leaving 11 bases between them. This CDR3 region has 13 residues.

The count of this clone is one. This chain links TRBV5-4 with TRBJ2-7; possibly TRBD1 for D (6 bases). V was trimmed by 4 bases and J by 0 bases, leaving 14 bases between them. The CDR3 covers 15 residues. The V gene's germline CDR1 is SGHNT and CDR2 YYREEE (reference sequence). The CDR3 is CASSPTGQSSYEQYF. The DNA of the CDR3 is TGTGCCAGCAGCCCGACAGGACAGAGCTCCTACGAGCAGTACTTC.

The rearrangement uses TRBV7-3 and TRBJ2-1; TRBD1 aligns across 8 bases. V lost 5 bases to trimming and J lost 7 bases; unmatched junction nucleotides: 4. CDR3 length: 13 amino acids. Germline V lookup: CDR1 SGHTA, CDR2 FQGTGA. CDR3 sequence (DNA): TGTGCCAGCAGCACCCGGACAGGGAATGAGCAGTTCTTC. This translates into CASSTRTGNEQFF. Filled out from reference TRBV7-3 and TRBJ2-1, the complete variable domain reads GAGVSQTPSNKVTEKGKYVELRCDPISGHTALYWYRQSLGQGPEFLIYFQGTGAADDSGLPNDRFFAVRPEGSVSTLKIQRTERGDSAVYLCASSTRTGNEQFFGPGTRLTVL.

The CDR3 DNA sequence: TGTGCCAGCTCACCGGTCGGGACTAGTTACAATGAGCAGTTCTTC. This encodes CASSPVGTSYNEQFF. The chain uses TRBV18 and TRBJ2-1, with 8 bases fitting TRBD2. From germline, CDR1 is KGHSH and CDR2 LQKENI. The V gene end was trimmed by 3 bases and the J gene end by 4 bases; junction bases not matched to a gene: 5. The CDR3 sequence is 15 residues long.

This clone was recorded only once. The rearrangement uses TRBV27 and TRBJ2-6, with D hard to call. Deletions cut 6 bases from V and 0 bases from J, with 9 bases between. The CDR3 is 15 amino acids. Germline CDR1 and CDR2: MNHEY and SMNVEV (reference sequence). The CDR3 DNA sequence: TGTGCCAGCAGCGCCACAGTCTCTGGGGCCAACGTCCTGACTTTC. It codes for CASSATVSGANVLTF.

This clone appeared once. The rearrangement links TRBV7-9 to TRBJ2-1; 10 bases are shared with TRBD1. The CDR3 has 15 amino acids. Trimming at V came to 6 bases and at J to 6 bases, leaving 8 bases not matched to a gene. Germline V CDR1 and CDR2: SEHNR, FQNEAQ (reference sequence). The CDR3 sequence is CASRTGTGVSNEQFF. Written as DNA, the CDR3 is TGTGCCAGCAGAACCGGGACAGGGGTTAGCAATGAGCAGTTCTTC.

The J gene is TRBJ1-4, the V gene TRBV7-9; maybe TRBD1 (5 bases). The germline V and J ends were trimmed by 0 bases and 7 bases, with 12 bases remaining between them. Per germline, CDR1 SEHNR and CDR2 FQNEAQ (reference sequence). This CDR3 region has 15 residues. CDR3 protein: CASSLAEGLREKLFF. The CDR3 bases are TGTGCCAGCAGCTTAGCGGAGGGGTTACGTGAAAAACTGTTTTTT.

This chain joins TRBV19 and TRBJ2-5, with D unclear. This CDR3 region has 13 residues. The V end was cut by 5 bases, the J end by 2 bases, with 9 bases between. Per the germline V gene, CDR1 is LNHDA and CDR2 is SQIVND (reference sequence). CDR3 nucleotides: TGTGCCAGTAGTTTAGGTACACAAGAGACCCAGTACTTC. Its protein product is CASSLGTQETQYF.

The chain employs TRBV4-2 and TRBJ2-5, with 8 nucleotides matching TRBD1. Germline V gene sequence: CDR1 LGHNA, CDR2 YNFKEQ. The CDR3 totals 15 residues. The ends lost 3 bases at V and 5 bases at J; junction bases unmatched: 8. Here the CDR3 DNA reads TGTGCCAGCAGCCATAGATGGACAGGGAAGGAGACCCAGTACTTC. Translating it yields CASSHRWTGKETQYF.

The chain links TRBV29-1 to TRBJ2-1, with TRBD2 matching 16 bases. V lost 5 bases and J lost 12; bases outside the gene matches: 16. CDR3 length: 17 residues. Germline assignment: CDR1 SQVTM and CDR2 ANQGSEA. CDR3 DNA sequence: TGCAGCGTTTCCGGGACTAGCGGGAGGGCTTCCCCCGATGTGCAGTTCTTC. Its protein is CSVSGTSGRASPDVQFF.

This clone was observed a single time. The genes are TRBV6-5 and TRBJ1-1; 9 nucleotides agree with TRBD1. Trimming at V came to 6 bases and at J to 7 bases, leaving 9 bases not matched to a gene. Germline V CDR1 and CDR2: MNHEY, SVGAGI. The CDR3 runs to 14 residues. CDR3 sequence (DNA): TGTGCCAGCAGCCTTTACAGGGGGCGTGGTGAAGCTTTCTTT. It is translated as CASSLYRGRGEAFF.

The chain is built from TRBV7-9 and TRBJ1-1, with unresolved D. With 3 bases removed from V and 10 bases from J, the gap between germline ends came to 12 bases. CDR3 size: 12 residues. The germline V gene has CDR1 SEHNR and CDR2 FQNEAQ (reference sequence). CDR3 in DNA: TGTGCCAGCAGCTTTGGGAGGGCAGGAGCTTTCTTT. This translates into CASSFGRAGAFF. Drawing the rest from reference TRBV7-9 and TRBJ1-1, the complete variable domain is DTGVSQNPRHKITKRGQNVTFRCDPISEHNRLYWYRQTLGQGPEFLTYFQNEAQLEKSRLLSDRFSAERPKGSFSTLEIQRTEQGDSAMYLCASSFGRAGAFFGQGTRLTVV.

V is TRBV18 and J is TRBJ1-6; a possible D gene is TRBD1 (6 bases). The germline V gene encodes CDR1 KGHSH and CDR2 LQKENI. CDR3 length: 15 residues. Trimming took off 2 bases at V and 8 bases at J, with 13 bases between the two ends. The CDR3, as DNA: TGTGCCAGCTCACCAAGGGACAAGACTGATTCACCCCTCCACTTT. Protein sequence: CASSPRDKTDSPLHF.

The chain recombines TRBV7-3 with TRBJ2-2, with 9 bases fitting TRBD1. CDR1 SGHTA and CDR2 FQGTGA come from the germline V gene. The CDR3 contains 13 residues. Trimming removed 4 bases from V and 13 bases from J; junction bases left unmatched: 7. CDR3 in amino acids: CASSWGQGGGLFF. CDR3 DNA: TGTGCCAGCAGCTGGGGACAGGGAGGAGGGCTGTTTTTT.

The genes are TRBV29-1 and TRBJ2-1; 9 bases are a match to TRBD2. The V segment lost 7 bases and the J segment 7 bases; nucleotides outside the gene matches: 8. The CDR3 sequence is 13 residues long. Germline CDR1 SQVTM, CDR2 ANQGSEA. For the CDR3, the DNA is TGCAGCGCCGTAGCGGGAGTGAGGAATGAGCAGTTCTTC. The encoded protein is CSAVAGVRNEQFF.

This clone was counted a single time. The chain combines TRBV19 with TRBJ1-5; 7 bases match TRBD1. The CDR3 is made up of 15 amino acids. Looked up from germline, CDR1 is LNHDA and CDR2 is SQIVND (reference sequence). V trimming: 3 bases; J trimming: 11 bases; junction bases outside the gene matches: 13. CDR3 amino acids: CASSIGVGTVVAQHF. The CDR3 DNA reads as TGTGCCAGTAGTATTGGGGTTGGGACAGTCGTGGCCCAGCATTTT.